These 13 T cell receptor beta chains originate from one sample sequenced in a study of T-cell memory formation after mild COVID-19. TCRdb itself ran the 5' RACE reads through MiXCR, one entry per CDR3 protein. The repertoire includes 290,000 or so distinct CDR3 sequences, less than 20% of them detected once, and over 20% sits in the top ten. The sequenced sample was PBMCs or a T cell subset sorted from them (not recorded which). The source of these receptors is a man between 18 and 29 years old who had mild COVID-19 (a few samples of this study predate the infection). Cell type and time point are not known.

The chain links TRBV7-3 to TRBJ2-5; 8 positions agree with TRBD2. Germline lookup yields CDR1 SGHTA and CDR2 FQGTGA. The junction had 7 bases not matched to a gene; V was cut back by 8 bases and J by 5 bases. This CDR3 spans 13 amino acids. The CDR3 region has the DNA TGTGCCAGCGGGACCGGGGGGGCGGAGACCCAGTACTTC. It encodes CASGTGGAETQYF.

This clonotype has only a few counts. This chain uses TRBV20-1 with TRBJ1-1, with D possibly TRBD1 on 6 matching bases. This CDR3 region has 14 residues. Germline values: CDR1 DFQATT, CDR2 SNEGSKA (reference sequence). Trimming took off 1 base at V and 3 bases at J, with 12 bases between the two ends. CDR3 sequence reads: CSARVQGYHTEAFF. The CDR3 DNA sequence: TGCAGTGCTAGAGTTCAGGGGTACCACACTGAAGCTTTCTTT.

The V gene is TRBV6-2 or TRBV6-3, the J gene TRBJ2-2; the D gene is possibly TRBD1 (6 bases). V was pared by 7 bases and J by 1 base, with 10 bases between. The CDR3 loop spans 14 amino acids. CDR1 is MNHEY and CDR2 is SVGEGT in the germline V gene. CDR3 sequence reads: CASIKGQNTGELFF. The DNA for the CDR3 is TGTGCCAGCATTAAGGGACAGAACACCGGGGAGCTGTTTTTT.

This chain connects TRBV5-4 to TRBJ2-2; the D gene is possibly TRBD2 (6 bases). Per germline, CDR1 SGHNT and CDR2 YYREEE (reference sequence). The ends were cut back, 5 bases at V and 4 bases at J, with 9 bases in the middle. There are 13 residues in the CDR3. This CDR3 is CASRWRGTGELFF. The CDR3 coding sequence is TGTGCCAGCAGGTGGAGGGGCACCGGGGAGCTGTTTTTT.

This clonotype was seen a few times. The CDR3 spells CSALAGVTGELFF. As DNA, the CDR3 is TGCAGCGCTCTAGCGGGGGTCACCGGGGAGCTGTTTTTT. The rearrangement links TRBV29-1 to TRBJ2-2, with 10 bases identical to TRBD2. This CDR3 spans 13 amino acids. Germline-derived CDR1 and CDR2 are SQVTM and ANQGSEA. J lost 4 bases, V lost 7 bases, and 3 bases had no gene match.

The rearrangement uses TRBV12-3 or TRBV12-4 and TRBJ2-7; TRBD1 matches at 8 bases. The CDR3 is made up of 13 amino acids. With 5 bases clipped from V and 3 bases from J, the junction kept 3 bases outside the gene matches. CDR3 in amino acids: CASSHGQGYEQYF. CDR3 bases: TGTGCCAGCAGTCATGGACAGGGCTACGAGCAGTACTTC.

The rearrangement links TRBV10-3 to TRBJ1-3, with no clear D. The CDR3 is 12 amino acids. The V end lost 11 bases, the J end lost 4 bases, and 12 bases lay between the germline ends. Looked up from germline, CDR1 is ENHRY and CDR2 is SYGVKD. The CDR3 protein is CAVYGFGNTIYF. CDR3 DNA: TGTGCCGTATATGGGTTCGGAAACACCATATATTTT.

V is TRBV7-6 and J is TRBJ2-2; D gene unclear. CDR3 length: 15 amino acids. The V and J ends lost 1 base and 1 base respectively, with 7 bases between them. Germline CDR1 is SGHVS and CDR2 is FNYEAQ. The CDR3 here is CASSLEAENTGELFF. CDR3 nucleotide sequence: TGTGCCAGCAGCTTAGAGGCAGAGAACACCGGGGAGCTGTTTTTT.

V usage is TRBV20-1 and J usage is TRBJ1-6, with D possibly TRBD1 on 5 matching bases. The V end was cut by 6 bases, the J end by 10 bases, with 16 bases between. The CDR3 extends over 13 amino acids. CDR1 and CDR2 from the germline V gene are DFQATT and SNEGSKA (reference sequence). The CDR3 DNA sequence: TGCAGTGCCGGCGGGACCTCCGGATCACCCCTCCACTTT. It codes for CSAGGTSGSPLHF.

This chain connects TRBV7-3 to TRBJ2-5, with D perhaps matching TRBD2 (5 bases). With 4 bases removed from V and 5 bases from J, the gap between germline ends came to 11 bases. CDR3 size: 13 residues. Germline CDR1 and CDR2: SGHTA and FQGTGA. The CDR3 region is CASSSRGEETQYF. CDR3 nucleotides: TGTGCCAGCAGCTCCCGGGGTGAGGAGACCCAGTACTTC.

V and J are TRBV12-3 or TRBV12-4 and TRBJ1-1, with unresolved D. This CDR3 has 11 amino acids. V was trimmed by 5 bases and J by 10 bases, leaving 11 bases between them. The CDR3 coding sequence is TGTGCCAGCAGTCGGGGTATCGGAGCTTTCTTT. This gives the protein CASSRGIGAFF.

The chain recombines TRBV6-5 with TRBJ1-2; 9 bases are shared with TRBD1. This CDR3 is built from 13 residues. Per germline, CDR1 MNHEY and CDR2 SVGAGI. V shed 6 bases and J 5 bases; nucleotides not matched to a gene: 4. The CDR3 sequence: CASSPDRGYGYTF. The DNA for the CDR3 is TGTGCCAGCAGCCCGGACAGGGGTTATGGCTACACCTTC.

J is TRBJ1-1 and V is TRBV7-6, with D hard to call. Trimming took off 2 bases at V and 5 bases at J, with 12 bases between the two ends. CDR1 and CDR2 from the germline V gene are SGHVS and FNYEAQ. The CDR3 is 14 amino acids. The CDR3 coding sequence is TGTGCCAGCAGCTTATCTGGGTTCCGAACTGAAGCTTTCTTT. Residues: CASSLSGFRTEAFF. Full variable domain (rest looked up from reference TRBV7-6 and TRBJ1-1): GAGVSQSPRYKVTKRGQDVALRCDPISGHVSLYWYRQALGQGPEFLTYFNYEAQQDKSGLPNDRFSAERPEGSISTLTIQRTEQRDSAMYRCASSLSGFRTEAFFGQGTRLTVV.